What follows are 20 T cell receptor beta chains derived from one specimen sequenced in a study of a mutant IDH1 vaccine in newly diagnosed glioma. Time point indicated: baseline, week 1 (first vaccination visit). Sample treatment: pre-vaccination baseline after standard-of-care therapy. Repertoires were generated with immunoSEQ multiplex PCR, while TCRdb's copy carries only in-frame clones and drops some. The profile shows some 51,000 clones, around 80% of them singletons. The material sequenced was PBMCs, taken from a glioma patient treated with radiotherapy, temozolomide or both. These receptors came from a woman between 40 and 55 years old with glioma.

CDR3 nucleotides: TGTGCCAGCAGCTTGGAAGGGGGGGCCAATCCTTCCTACGAGCAGTACTTC. The encoded protein is CASSLEGGANPSYEQYF. The rearrangement links TRBV5-8 to TRBJ2-7, with a possible D match to TRBD2 (7 bases). This CDR3 contains 17 residues. Per germline, CDR1 SGHTS and CDR2 YDEGEE. The V gene lost 0 bases and the J gene lost 1 base, with 17 bases spanning the gap.

A few counts support this clone. This chain uses TRBV6-1 with TRBJ1-5; D is possibly TRBD1 (6 bases). The CDR3 consists of 14 residues. Germline V gives CDR1 MNHNS, CDR2 SASEGT. The germline V and J ends were trimmed by 6 bases and 1 base, with 10 bases remaining between them. CDR3 nucleotide sequence: TGTGCCAGCAGCTATACAGGGAGCAATCAGCCCCAGCATTTT. Protein: CASSYTGSNQPQHF.

The gene calls are TRBV12-5 and TRBJ1-2; 10 bases are shared with TRBD1. Trimming removed 1 base from V and 4 bases from J; junction bases left unmatched: 9. The CDR3 spans 17 residues. CDR1 is LGHNT and CDR2 is FRNRAP in the germline V gene. The CDR3 region has the DNA TGTGCTAGTGGTTTGGCTGCTGACAGGGGGCGAGGCTATGGCTACACCTTC. This sequence encodes CASGLAADRGRGYGYTF.

In its sample, this clone was seen a few times. The chain combines TRBV11-3 with TRBJ1-1; D not resolved. The germline V gene encodes CDR1 SGHNT and CDR2 YENEEA. The CDR3 has 15 residues. Trimming removed 2 bases from V and 4 bases from J, with 14 bases in between. The CDR3 nucleotides read TGTGCCAGCAGCTTAACCCCCCACCCTGGCACTGAAGCTTTCTTT. Translation: CASSLTPHPGTEAFF.

In its sample, this clone was seen once. This chain links TRBV30 with TRBJ1-2; 10 nucleotides line up with TRBD1. The CDR3 contains 16 residues. V was pared by 0 bases and J by 4 bases, with 8 bases of the junction left unmatched. Germline CDR1 and CDR2: GTSNPN and SVGIG (reference sequence). The CDR3, as DNA: TGTGCCTGGAGTGTACGAAGGGGACAGGGGCCCTATGGCTACACCTTC. Residues: CAWSVRRGQGPYGYTF.

The count of this clone is one. This rearrangement joins TRBV5-6 to TRBJ2-6; TRBD2 might be the D (5 bases). Trimming pared 0 bases from V and 6 bases from J, leaving 16 bases between. This CDR3 region has 17 residues. Germline V gene sequence: CDR1 SGHDT, CDR2 YYEEEE. The DNA for the CDR3 is TGTGCCAGCAGCTTGGTCGTCCGAGGGCCGTTGGCCAACGTCCTGACTTTC. Protein product: CASSLVVRGPLANVLTF. The variable domain in full, with the rest retrieved from reference TRBV5-6 and TRBJ2-6, is DAGVTQSPTHLIKTRGQQVTLRCSPKSGHDTVSWYQQALGQGPQFIFQYYEEEERQRGNFPDRFSGHQFPNYSSELNVNALLLGDSALYLCASSLVVRGPLANVLTFGAGSRLTVL.

The chain couples TRBV2 to TRBJ1-6, with unresolved D. Germline loops: CDR1 SNHLY, CDR2 FYNNEI. Between the trimmed V and J ends, which lost 6 bases and 0 bases, there was a span of 12 bases. This CDR3 has 16 amino acids. CDR3 in amino acids: CASRKRGSSYNSPLHF. Written as DNA, the CDR3 is TGTGCCAGCAGGAAGCGAGGGAGCTCCTATAATTCACCCCTCCACTTT.

This chain links TRBV10-3 with TRBJ2-5; perhaps TRBD1 as D (6 bases). This CDR3 has 17 residues. Germline CDR1 reads ENHRY; CDR2 reads SYGVKD. The V and J ends lost 5 bases and 5 bases respectively, with 24 bases between them. Here the CDR3 DNA reads TGTGCCATCAGTTCCCCGGGACACTTTAGGCCCCAGGAGACCCAGTACTTC. This codes for CAISSPGHFRPQETQYF.

As DNA, the CDR3 is TGTGCCAGCAGCGTAGAGGGCGGGGGAGTTGGGGATACGCAGTATTTT. The encoded protein is CASSVEGGGVGDTQYF. The rearrangement uses TRBV9 and TRBJ2-3, with 7 bases aligning to TRBD2. The length of the CDR3 is 16 residues. Germline V CDR1 and CDR2: SGDLS, YYNGEE. Trimming at V came to 0 bases and at J to 6 bases, leaving 10 bases not matched to a gene.

The CDR3, as DNA: TGCAGCGTTGACCGGGCTGGGGGCTATGGCTACACCTTC. Its translation is CSVDRAGGYGYTF. The V call is TRBV29-1, the J call TRBJ1-2, with a tentative D call TRBD1 (5 bases). CDR1 is SQVTM and CDR2 is ANQGSEA in the germline V gene. The V end was cut by 3 bases, the J end by 4 bases, with 12 bases between. The CDR3 loop spans 13 amino acids.

The chain carries TRBV7-9 and TRBJ1-4; the match to TRBD1 covers 8 bases. The ends lost 6 bases at V and 4 bases at J; junction bases unmatched: 7. Germline CDR1 and CDR2: SEHNR and FQNEAQ (reference sequence). The CDR3 spans 15 residues. For the CDR3, the DNA is TGTGCCAGCAGTCCTGACAGGGGACTTAATGAAAAACTGTTTTTT. It encodes CASSPDRGLNEKLFF. The full variable domain, completed using reference TRBV7-9 and TRBJ1-4, is DTGVSQNPRHKITKRGQNVTFRCDPISEHNRLYWYRQTLGQGPEFLTYFQNEAQLEKSRLLSDRFSAERPKGSFSTLEIQRTEQGDSAMYLCASSPDRGLNEKLFFGSGTQLSVL.

The gene calls are TRBV5-6 and TRBJ1-1; D gene ambiguous. The CDR3 has 14 residues. The V gene's germline CDR1 is SGHDT and CDR2 YYEEEE. V was clipped by 4 bases and J by 1 base, with 11 bases between them. CDR3 amino acids: CASSPPGRNTEAFF. The DNA for the CDR3 is TGTGCCAGCAGCCCGCCGGGCAGGAACACTGAAGCTTTCTTT. The variable domain in full, completed from reference TRBV5-6 and TRBJ1-1, reads DAGVTQSPTHLIKTRGQQVTLRCSPKSGHDTVSWYQQALGQGPQFIFQYYEEEERQRGNFPDRFSGHQFPNYSSELNVNALLLGDSALYLCASSPPGRNTEAFFGQGTRLTVV.

This sequence joins TRBV5-6 and TRBJ2-6; D gene ambiguous. Germline V gene lookup returns CDR1 SGHDT and CDR2 YYEEEE. This CDR3 contains 14 residues. V shed 0 bases and J shed 2 bases, with 3 bases lying between them. The CDR3: CASSLGTGANVLTF. The CDR3 region has the DNA TGTGCCAGCAGCTTGGGGACTGGGGCCAACGTCCTGACTTTC.

V usage is TRBV6-1 and J usage is TRBJ2-7; either TRBD1 or TRBD2 may fit D (5 bases each). CDR3 length equals 11 residues. Germline CDR1 reads MNHNS; CDR2 reads SASEGT. The V end was cut by 11 bases, the J end by 3 bases, with 11 bases between. For the CDR3, the DNA is TGTGCCGGACGGGGCTTCTACGAGCAGTACTTC. It encodes CAGRGFYEQYF.

V gene TRBV9 combines with J gene TRBJ2-5; D ambiguous. This CDR3 region has 15 residues. Germline assignment: CDR1 SGDLS and CDR2 YYNGEE. Trimming took 2 bases from V and 3 from J, leaving 14 bases between them. The CDR3 loop is CASSVSVGLKETQYF. Written as DNA, the CDR3 is TGTGCCAGCAGCGTTAGTGTAGGGTTGAAAGAGACCCAGTACTTC.

The chain combines TRBV29-1 with TRBJ1-2; TRBD1 matches at 7 bases. V lost 8 bases and J lost 2; bases outside the gene matches: 5. The length of the CDR3 is 12 residues. CDR1 is SQVTM, CDR2 ANQGSEA, per germline. CDR3 DNA sequence: TGCAGCCTTCGACAGGGCAACTATGGCTACACCTTC. Its protein product is CSLRQGNYGYTF.

This chain uses TRBV7-2 with TRBJ1-1; a possible D gene is TRBD1 (5 bases). The germline gives CDR1 SGHTA, CDR2 FQGNSA. The CDR3 is 18 amino acids. The V end was cut by 2 bases, the J end by 0 bases, with 19 bases between. Here the CDR3 reads CASSLFGALTGMNTEAFF. In DNA form, the CDR3 reads TGTGCCAGCAGCTTATTCGGGGCTCTAACCGGAATGAACACTGAAGCTTTCTTT.

The V and J genes are TRBV7-2 and TRBJ2-5; D remains ambiguous. V lost 1 base to trimming and J lost 5 bases, with 14 bases between them. Per germline, CDR1 SGHTA and CDR2 FQGNSA. The CDR3 contains 15 residues. CDR3 loop: CASSLDPLLTETQYF. CDR3 sequence (DNA): TGTGCCAGCAGCTTAGATCCCCTTTTGACGGAGACCCAGTACTTC.

The chain has TRBV5-1 and TRBJ2-2, with D possibly being TRBD1 or TRBD2 (6 bases each). The V gene lost 6 bases and the J gene lost 2 bases, with 11 bases spanning the gap. In germline, CDR1 is SGHRS, CDR2 YFSETQ. The CDR3 contains 14 residues. The CDR3 DNA sequence: TGCGCCAGCAAGGGGGGTCCAAACACCGGGGAGCTGTTTTTT. Its translation: CASKGGPNTGELFF.

The V call is TRBV10-3, the J call TRBJ1-2; D unresolved. Germline CDR1 and CDR2: ENHRY and SYGVKD. The CDR3 extends over 13 amino acids. The ends were cut back, 0 bases at V and 3 bases at J, with 5 bases in the middle. The CDR3 DNA sequence: TGTGCCATCAGTGAGTCCCGGGACTATGGCTACACCTTC. This codes for CAISESRDYGYTF.